The present T cell receptor (beta chain) was sequenced within a study of blood T cell repertoires in COVID-19. Looked up from germline, CDR1 is SGDLS and CDR2 is YYNGEE. V was pared by 3 bases and J by 0 bases, with 6 bases of the junction left unmatched. The CDR3 is 15 amino acids. A COVID-19 case was met by exposed participants within 2 weeks before study entry. Authors' analysis steps: Amplified reference gene primers provided the basis for estimating nucleated cell counts. Sequencing used immunoSEQ multiplex PCR; TCRdb keeps in-frame clones, though not all of them. V and J calls plus clone size are reproduced from that table; the DNA served to infer D and trimming. The sample has over 350,000 clones, just over 90% seen once.

The sequencing input was PBMCs or T cells enriched from blood (not recorded which). The TCR was taken from a woman in her thirties or forties who had been exposed to COVID-19. The chain has TRBV9 and TRBJ2-7; 7 nucleotides line up with TRBD1. The CDR3 nucleotides read TGTGCCAGCAGCGCGGGACAGTTGAGCTCCTACGAGCAGTACTTC. Protein product: CASSAGQLSSYEQYF.